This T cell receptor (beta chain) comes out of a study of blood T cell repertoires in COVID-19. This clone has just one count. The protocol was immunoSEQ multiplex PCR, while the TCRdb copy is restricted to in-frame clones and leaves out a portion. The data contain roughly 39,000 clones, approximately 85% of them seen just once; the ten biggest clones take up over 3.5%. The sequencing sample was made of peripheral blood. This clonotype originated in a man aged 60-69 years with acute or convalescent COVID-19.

Here the CDR3 DNA reads TGTGCCAGCTCACCACTGCGGGGGGACACCGGGGAGCTGTTTTTT. Its translation is CASSPLRGDTGELFF. This chain uses TRBV18 with TRBJ2-2; 8 bases line up with TRBD2. CDR1 is KGHSH, CDR2 LQKENI, per germline. Trimming at V came to 1 base and at J to 3 bases, leaving 1 base not matched to a gene. This CDR3 contains 15 residues.